These T cell receptor beta chains were read from a single sample in a study of breast tumors, draining lymph nodes, adjacent tissues. TCRdb processed the multiplex PCR reads anew with MiXCR; each CDR3 protein has one entry. The data contain about 230,000 distinct CDR3 sequences, 32% of them singletons. Sequencing was carried out using axillary lymph node tissue. The source is a female donor with breast cancer. Some clones in this sample may be carry-over from other donors' samples. The CDR3 runs from the conserved cysteine through the conserved F or W. The D gene is left open where the match is weak. The listing skips clone size in some rows; elsewhere it reads once, few, many or a size class.

D gene: .
clone size: many
V gene: TRBV7-9
J gene: TRBJ2-7
CDR3 DNA: TGTGCCAGCAGCTTAGGACAGGGAGGCGAGCAGTACTTC
CDR3 protein: CASSLGQGGEQYF

D gene: .
clone size: .
V gene: TRBV7-7
J gene: TRBJ2-1
CDR3 DNA: TGTGCTAGCAGTTGGGGTGGAGGTGAGCAGTTCTTC
CDR3 protein: CASSWGGGEQFF

D gene: TRBD1
clone size: many
V gene: TRBV6-5
J gene: TRBJ2-1
CDR3 DNA: TGTGCCAGCAGTTACTCCCCGGGACAGGGGGCGAATGAGCAGTTCTTC
CDR3 protein: CASSYSPGQGANEQFF

D gene: .
clone size: .
V gene: TRBV7-8
J gene: TRBJ1-5
CDR3 DNA: TGTGCCAGCAGCCGGGGGGGGGGGGAGCCCCAGCATTTT
CDR3 protein: CASSRGGGEPQHF

D gene: .
clone size: .
V gene: TRBV12-5
J gene: TRBJ1-6
CDR3 DNA: TGTGCTAGTGGCCAAGGACGGAGCTCCTATAATTCACCCCTCCACTTT
CDR3 protein: CASGQGRSSYNSPLHF

D gene: TRBD2
clone size: many
V gene: TRBV5-6
J gene: TRBJ2-7
CDR3 DNA: TGTGCCAGCAGCTTGAGGGGACTAGCGGCTGTCTACGAGCAGTACTTC
CDR3 protein: CASSLRGLAAVYEQYF

D gene: TRBD2
clone size: many
V gene: TRBV4-1
J gene: TRBJ2-1
CDR3 DNA: TGCGCCAGCAGCCAACAGGGACTAGCGGGAACCAATGAGCAGTTCTTC
CDR3 protein: CASSQQGLAGTNEQFF

D gene: .
clone size: .
V gene: TRBV12-5
J gene: TRBJ2-3
CDR3 DNA: TGTGCTAGTGCCCTGTACAGGGTTACAGATACGCAGTATTTT
CDR3 protein: CASALYRVTDTQYF

D gene: .
clone size: many
V gene: TRBV10-3
J gene: TRBJ2-3
CDR3 DNA: TGTGCCATCAGGGGACAAGACACAGATACGCAGTATTTT
CDR3 protein: CAIRGQDTDTQYF

D gene: .
clone size: .
V gene: TRBV5-1
J gene: TRBJ2-6
CDR3 DNA: TGCGCCAGCAGCTTGGACTCGGGACCGAACGTCCTGACTTTC
CDR3 protein: CASSLDSGPNVLTF

D gene: .
clone size: many
V gene: TRBV2
J gene: TRBJ2-3
CDR3 DNA: TGTGCCAGCAGTGCACTAGTGTTGGGGACAGATACGCAGTATTTT
CDR3 protein: CASSALVLGTDTQYF

D gene: .
clone size: once
V gene: TRBV29-1
J gene: TRBJ1-2
CDR3 DNA: TGCAGCGTTGACGGGACTTTCGGTAGCTATGGCTACACCTTC
CDR3 protein: CSVDGTFGSYGYTF

D gene: .
clone size: .
V gene: TRBV7-8
J gene: TRBJ2-3
CDR3 DNA: TGTGCCAGCAGCCTCGGCCCTGTCCCGACAGATACGCAGTATTTT
CDR3 protein: CASSLGPVPTDTQYF

D gene: .
clone size: many
V gene: TRBV9
J gene: TRBJ1-3
CDR3 DNA: TGTGCCAGCAGCGTAACGTTTTCTTCTGGAAACACCATATATTTT
CDR3 protein: CASSVTFSSGNTIYF

D gene: .
clone size: many
V gene: TRBV4-2
J gene: TRBJ2-7
CDR3 DNA: TGTGCCAGCAGCCAATCACAGGCTAGTACCTACGAGCAGTACTTC
CDR3 protein: CASSQSQASTYEQYF

D gene: .
clone size: .
V gene: TRBV25-1
J gene: TRBJ1-5
CDR3 DNA: TGTGCACGGGGGCATCAGCCCCAGCATTTT
CDR3 protein: CARGHQPQHF

D gene: .
clone size: many
V gene: TRBV5-1
J gene: TRBJ2-1
CDR3 DNA: TGCGCCAGCAGCTTGGTTGTGGATAACAATGAGCAGTTCTTC
CDR3 protein: CASSLVVDNNEQFF

D gene: .
clone size: .
V gene: TRBV6-2/TRBV6-3
J gene: TRBJ2-5
CDR3 DNA: TGTGCCAGCACTCCTACCTCTAGCTTCGGGGAGACCCAGTACTTC
CDR3 protein: CASTPTSSFGETQYF

D gene: .
clone size: many
V gene: TRBV11-2
J gene: TRBJ2-5
CDR3 DNA: TGTGCCAGCAGTCGCCGTCGCGAGACCCAGTACTTC
CDR3 protein: CASSRRRETQYF

D gene: .
clone size: many
V gene: TRBV29-1
J gene: TRBJ2-1
CDR3 DNA: TGCAGCGTTCTAGGTCGCTCCTACAATGAGCAGTTCTTC
CDR3 protein: CSVLGRSYNEQFF

D gene: .
clone size: many
V gene: TRBV5-6
J gene: TRBJ1-5
CDR3 DNA: TGTGCCAGCAGCTTGCGAGACAATCAGCCCCAGCATTTT
CDR3 protein: CASSLRDNQPQHF

D gene: TRBD1
clone size: many
V gene: TRBV10-3
J gene: TRBJ2-7
CDR3 DNA: TGTGCCATCAGCGCCGGGACAGTGCCTTACGAGCAGTACTTC
CDR3 protein: CAISAGTVPYEQYF

D gene: TRBD2
clone size: .
V gene: TRBV6-2/TRBV6-3
J gene: TRBJ2-1
CDR3 DNA: TGTGCCAGCAGTTACGGCGCGGGAGGAGGGGCCTACAATGAGCAGTTCTTC
CDR3 protein: CASSYGAGGGAYNEQFF

D gene: TRBD1
clone size: .
V gene: TRBV11-3
J gene: TRBJ1-6
CDR3 DNA: TGTGCCAGCAGCGCGACAGGGCAAATCTACAACTCCTATAATTCACCCCTCCACTTT
CDR3 protein: CASSATGQIYNSYNSPLHF

D gene: TRBD2
clone size: many
V gene: TRBV2
J gene: TRBJ2-3
CDR3 DNA: TGTGCCAGCAGGGCCCTAGCGGGAGCACCGGATACGCAGTATTTT
CDR3 protein: CASRALAGAPDTQYF

D gene: TRBD2
clone size: .
V gene: TRBV3-1
J gene: TRBJ2-3
CDR3 DNA: TGTGCCAGCAGCCAAGATATCGGACTAGCGGGAGGTGGGACAGATACGCAGTATTTT
CDR3 protein: CASSQDIGLAGGGTDTQYF

D gene: TRBD2
clone size: many
V gene: TRBV2
J gene: TRBJ2-5
CDR3 DNA: TGTGCCAGCAGCCGGACTAGCGGGTCCCAAGAGACCCAGTACTTC
CDR3 protein: CASSRTSGSQETQYF

D gene: TRBD1
clone size: many
V gene: TRBV20-1
J gene: TRBJ1-5
CDR3 DNA: TGCAGTGCTACCGGGACAGGAGTCAATCAGCCCCAGCATTTT
CDR3 protein: CSATGTGVNQPQHF

D gene: TRBD2
clone size: .
V gene: TRBV4-2
J gene: TRBJ2-2
CDR3 DNA: TGTGCCAGCAGCCATCTAGCGGGAGACGCCGGGGAGCTGTTTTTT
CDR3 protein: CASSHLAGDAGELFF

D gene: .
clone size: many
V gene: TRBV4-3
J gene: TRBJ2-1
CDR3 DNA: TGCGCCAGCCCCCAGGGGTCTAAGGGGCAGTTCTTC
CDR3 protein: CASPQGSKGQFF

D gene: .
clone size: .
V gene: TRBV5-6
J gene: TRBJ2-1
CDR3 DNA: TGCGCCAGCGGCTTGGAGTTCGTGAACAATGAGCAGTTCTTC
CDR3 protein: CASGLEFVNNEQFF

D gene: TRBD2
clone size: .
V gene: TRBV12-3/TRBV12-4
J gene: TRBJ2-2
CDR3 DNA: TGTGCCAGCAGTTTCAGCGGGATTGGCACCGGGGAGCTGTTTTTT
CDR3 protein: CASSFSGIGTGELFF

D gene: .
clone size: once
V gene: TRBV2
J gene: TRBJ1-1
CDR3 DNA: TGTGCCAGCAGTGAGCTGGCTAGCGGGAGGTCTGAAGCTTTCTTT
CDR3 protein: CASSELASGRSEAFF

D gene: .
clone size: many
V gene: TRBV19
J gene: TRBJ1-5
CDR3 DNA: TGTGCCAGTAAGTCAAGTGTAAGAGTCAATCAGCCCCAGCATTTT
CDR3 protein: CASKSSVRVNQPQHF

D gene: .
clone size: .
V gene: TRBV7-3
J gene: TRBJ1-4
CDR3 DNA: TGTGCCAGCAGCCCGAACGGACCCGAAAAACTGTTTTTT
CDR3 protein: CASSPNGPEKLFF

D gene: .
clone size: many
V gene: TRBV6-5
J gene: TRBJ2-7
CDR3 DNA: TGTGCCAGCAGTCGCGGGCCGAGCTCCTACGAGCAGTACTTC
CDR3 protein: CASSRGPSSYEQYF

D gene: .
clone size: many
V gene: TRBV7-3
J gene: TRBJ2-1
CDR3 DNA: TGTGCCAGCAGCCCCCAGGGGAGGGCGGGACAGTACAGTGAACAGTTCTTC
CDR3 protein: CASSPQGRAGQYSEQFF

D gene: TRBD1
clone size: once
V gene: TRBV15
J gene: TRBJ1-2
CDR3 DNA: TGTGCCACCAGAGACAGGGGGATCGATGGCTACACCTTC
CDR3 protein: CATRDRGIDGYTF

D gene: .
clone size: .
V gene: TRBV9
J gene: TRBJ1-5
CDR3 DNA: TGTGCCAGCAGCGTAGGAAGTTCCAATCAGCCCAAGCCTTTT
CDR3 protein: CASSVGSSNQPKPF

D gene: .
clone size: many
V gene: TRBV7-8
J gene: TRBJ2-7
CDR3 DNA: TGTGCCAGCAGCAGGAGCCAGGATTCCTACGAGCAGTACTTC
CDR3 protein: CASSRSQDSYEQYF

D gene: .
clone size: .
V gene: TRBV9
J gene: TRBJ2-3
CDR3 DNA: TGTGCCAGCAGTCGGACGTGGGGCGCGGTAGATACGCAGTATTTT
CDR3 protein: CASSRTWGAVDTQYF